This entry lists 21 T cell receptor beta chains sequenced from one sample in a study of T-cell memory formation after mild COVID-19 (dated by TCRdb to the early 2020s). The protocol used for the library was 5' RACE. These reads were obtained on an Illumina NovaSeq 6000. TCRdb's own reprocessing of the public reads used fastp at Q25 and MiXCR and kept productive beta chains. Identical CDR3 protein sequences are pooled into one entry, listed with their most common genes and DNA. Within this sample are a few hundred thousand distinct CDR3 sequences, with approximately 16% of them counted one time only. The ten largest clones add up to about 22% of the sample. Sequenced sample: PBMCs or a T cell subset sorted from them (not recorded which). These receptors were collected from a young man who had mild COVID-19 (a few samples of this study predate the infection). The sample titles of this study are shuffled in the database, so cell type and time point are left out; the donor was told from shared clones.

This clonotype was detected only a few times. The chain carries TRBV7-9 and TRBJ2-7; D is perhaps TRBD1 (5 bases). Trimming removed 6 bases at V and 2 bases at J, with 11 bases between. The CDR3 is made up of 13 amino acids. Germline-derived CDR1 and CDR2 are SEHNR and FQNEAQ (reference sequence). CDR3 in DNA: TGTGCCAGCAGACCCGACAGCGCCTACGAGCAGTACTTC. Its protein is CASRPDSAYEQYF.

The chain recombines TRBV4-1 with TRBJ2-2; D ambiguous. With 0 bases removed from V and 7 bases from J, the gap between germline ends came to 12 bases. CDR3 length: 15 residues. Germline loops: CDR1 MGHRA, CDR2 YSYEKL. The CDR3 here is CASSQEPARVGELFF. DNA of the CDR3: TGCGCCAGCAGCCAAGAGCCCGCCCGGGTCGGGGAGCTGTTTTTT.

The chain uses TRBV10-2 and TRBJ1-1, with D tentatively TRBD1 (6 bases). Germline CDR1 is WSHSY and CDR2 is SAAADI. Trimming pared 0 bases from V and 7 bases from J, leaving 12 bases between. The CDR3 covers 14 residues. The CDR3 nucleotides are TGCGCCAGCAGTGAGTCGATGGGGGCAGTTGAAGCTTTCTTT. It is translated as CASSESMGAVEAFF.

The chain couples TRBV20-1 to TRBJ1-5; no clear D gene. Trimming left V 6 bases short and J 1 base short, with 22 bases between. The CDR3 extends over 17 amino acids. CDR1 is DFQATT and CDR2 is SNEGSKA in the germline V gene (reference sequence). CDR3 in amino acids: CSADSGKSRTSNQPQHF. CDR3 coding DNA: TGCAGTGCCGATTCGGGGAAAAGCAGGACGAGCAATCAGCCCCAGCATTTT.

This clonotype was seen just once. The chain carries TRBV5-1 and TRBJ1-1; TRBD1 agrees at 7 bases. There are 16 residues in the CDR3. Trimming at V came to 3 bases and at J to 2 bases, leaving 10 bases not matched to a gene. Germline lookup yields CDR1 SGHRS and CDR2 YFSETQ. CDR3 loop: CASSSQGVSGNTEAFF. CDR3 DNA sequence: TGCGCCAGCAGCTCCCAGGGGGTCTCGGGAAACACTGAAGCTTTCTTT.

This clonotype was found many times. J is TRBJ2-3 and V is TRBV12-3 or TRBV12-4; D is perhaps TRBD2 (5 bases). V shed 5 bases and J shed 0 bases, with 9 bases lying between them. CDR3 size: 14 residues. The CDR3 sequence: CASSPGVSTDTQYF. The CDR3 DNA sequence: TGTGCCAGCAGTCCCGGGGTGAGCACAGATACGCAGTATTTT.

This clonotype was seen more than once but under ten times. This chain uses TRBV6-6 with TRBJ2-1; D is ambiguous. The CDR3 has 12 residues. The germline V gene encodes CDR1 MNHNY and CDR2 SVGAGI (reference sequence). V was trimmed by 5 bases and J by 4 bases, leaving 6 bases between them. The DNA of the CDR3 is TGTGCCAGCAGTGCCCGATACAATGAGCAGTTCTTC. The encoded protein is CASSARYNEQFF.

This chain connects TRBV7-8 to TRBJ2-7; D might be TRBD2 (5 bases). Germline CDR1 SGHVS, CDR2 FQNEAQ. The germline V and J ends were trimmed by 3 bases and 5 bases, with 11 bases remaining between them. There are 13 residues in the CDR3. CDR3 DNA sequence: TGTGCCAGCAGCTTGAGGGTGAAGAACGAGCAGTACGTC. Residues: CASSLRVKNEQYV.

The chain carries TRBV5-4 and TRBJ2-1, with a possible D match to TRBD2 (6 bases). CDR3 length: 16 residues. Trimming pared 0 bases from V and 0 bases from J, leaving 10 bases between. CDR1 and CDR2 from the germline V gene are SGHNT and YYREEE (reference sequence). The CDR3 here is CASSLGGSGSYNEQFF. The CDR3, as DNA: TGTGCCAGCAGCTTGGGGGGTAGCGGCTCCTACAATGAGCAGTTCTTC.

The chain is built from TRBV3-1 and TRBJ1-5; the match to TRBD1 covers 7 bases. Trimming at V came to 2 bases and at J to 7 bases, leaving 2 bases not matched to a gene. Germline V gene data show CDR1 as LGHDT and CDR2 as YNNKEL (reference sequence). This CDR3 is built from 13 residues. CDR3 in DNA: TGTGCCAGCAGCCAAAGACAGGGCCAGCCCCAGCATTTT. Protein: CASSQRQGQPQHF. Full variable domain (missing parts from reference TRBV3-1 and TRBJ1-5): DTAVSQTPKYLVTQMGNDKSIKCEQNLGHDTMYWYKQDSKKFLKIMFSYNNKELIINETVPNRFSPKSPDKAHLNLHINSLELGDSAVYFCASSQRQGQPQHFGDGTRLSIL.

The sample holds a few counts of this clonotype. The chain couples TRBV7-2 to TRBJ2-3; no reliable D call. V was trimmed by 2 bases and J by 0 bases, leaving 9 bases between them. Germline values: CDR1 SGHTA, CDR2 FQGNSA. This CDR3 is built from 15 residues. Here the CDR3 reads CASSLQSVSTDTQYF. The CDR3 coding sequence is TGTGCCAGCAGCTTACAAAGCGTTAGCACAGATACGCAGTATTTT.

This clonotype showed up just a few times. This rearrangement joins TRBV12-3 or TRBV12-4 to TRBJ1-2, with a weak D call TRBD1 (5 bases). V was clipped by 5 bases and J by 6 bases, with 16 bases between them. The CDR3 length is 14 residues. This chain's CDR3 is CASSPGRSLDGYTF. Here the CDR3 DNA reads TGTGCCAGCAGTCCGGGACGGAGCCTCGATGGCTACACCTTC.

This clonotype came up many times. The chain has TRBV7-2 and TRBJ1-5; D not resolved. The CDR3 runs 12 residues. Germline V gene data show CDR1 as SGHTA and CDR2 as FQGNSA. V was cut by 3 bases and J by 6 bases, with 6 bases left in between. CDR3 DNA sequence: TGTGCCAGCAGCTTTCCTGGTCAGCCCCAGCATTTT. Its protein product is CASSFPGQPQHF.

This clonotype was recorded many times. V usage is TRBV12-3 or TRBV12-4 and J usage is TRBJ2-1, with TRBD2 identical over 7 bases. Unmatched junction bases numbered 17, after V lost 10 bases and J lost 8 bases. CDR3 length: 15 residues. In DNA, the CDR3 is TGTGCCACCCAGGAACAAGCGGGGCGATACGATGAGCAGTTCTTC. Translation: CATQEQAGRYDEQFF.

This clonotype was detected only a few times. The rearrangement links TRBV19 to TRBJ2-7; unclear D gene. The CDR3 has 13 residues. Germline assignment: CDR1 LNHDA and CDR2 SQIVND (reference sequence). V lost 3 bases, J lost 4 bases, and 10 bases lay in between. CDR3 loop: CASSIGRIYEQYF. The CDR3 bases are TGTGCCAGTAGTATCGGACGGATTTACGAGCAGTACTTC.

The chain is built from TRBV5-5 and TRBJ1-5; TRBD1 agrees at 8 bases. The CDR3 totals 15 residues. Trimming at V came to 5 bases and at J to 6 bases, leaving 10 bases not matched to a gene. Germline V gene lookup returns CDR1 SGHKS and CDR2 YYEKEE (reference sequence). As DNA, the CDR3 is TGTGCCAGCAGTACGACAGGGGACACTGGTCAGCCCCAGCATTTT. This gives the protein CASSTTGDTGQPQHF.

DNA of the CDR3: TGTGCCAGCAGTTTAGCGGGGAATCTTTTAGAGCAGTACGTC. Amino acids: CASSLAGNLLEQYV. The chain combines TRBV28 with TRBJ2-7, with a weak D call TRBD2 (6 bases). From germline, CDR1 is MDHEN and CDR2 SYDVKM. This CDR3 spans 14 amino acids. Deletions cut 2 bases from V and 7 bases from J, with 15 bases between.

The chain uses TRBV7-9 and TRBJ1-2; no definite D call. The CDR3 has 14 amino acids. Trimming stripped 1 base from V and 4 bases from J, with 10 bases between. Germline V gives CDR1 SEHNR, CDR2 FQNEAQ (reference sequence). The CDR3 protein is CASSLDTSSYGYTF. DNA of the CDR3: TGTGCCAGCAGCTTAGACACCAGTAGCTATGGCTACACCTTC.

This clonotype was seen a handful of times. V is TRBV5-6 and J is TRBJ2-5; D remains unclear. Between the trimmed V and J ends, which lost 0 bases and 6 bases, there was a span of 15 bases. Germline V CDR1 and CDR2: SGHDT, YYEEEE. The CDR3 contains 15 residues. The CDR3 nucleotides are TGTGCCAGCAGCTTGGTATCAGCCGTGTGGCAGACCCAGTACTTC. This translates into CASSLVSAVWQTQYF.

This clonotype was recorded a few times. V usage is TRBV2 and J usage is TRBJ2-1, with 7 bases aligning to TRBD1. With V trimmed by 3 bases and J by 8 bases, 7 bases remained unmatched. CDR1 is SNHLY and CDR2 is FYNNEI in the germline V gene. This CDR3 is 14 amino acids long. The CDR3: CASSDIGGMDEQFF. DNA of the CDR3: TGTGCCAGCAGTGACATAGGGGGCATGGATGAGCAGTTCTTC.

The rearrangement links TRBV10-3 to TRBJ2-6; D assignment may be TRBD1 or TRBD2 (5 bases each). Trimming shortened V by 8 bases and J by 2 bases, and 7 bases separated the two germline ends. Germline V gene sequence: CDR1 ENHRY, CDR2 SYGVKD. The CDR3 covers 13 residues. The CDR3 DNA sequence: TGTGCCATCGAGGGGACTGGGGCCAACGTCCTGACTTTC. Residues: CAIEGTGANVLTF.